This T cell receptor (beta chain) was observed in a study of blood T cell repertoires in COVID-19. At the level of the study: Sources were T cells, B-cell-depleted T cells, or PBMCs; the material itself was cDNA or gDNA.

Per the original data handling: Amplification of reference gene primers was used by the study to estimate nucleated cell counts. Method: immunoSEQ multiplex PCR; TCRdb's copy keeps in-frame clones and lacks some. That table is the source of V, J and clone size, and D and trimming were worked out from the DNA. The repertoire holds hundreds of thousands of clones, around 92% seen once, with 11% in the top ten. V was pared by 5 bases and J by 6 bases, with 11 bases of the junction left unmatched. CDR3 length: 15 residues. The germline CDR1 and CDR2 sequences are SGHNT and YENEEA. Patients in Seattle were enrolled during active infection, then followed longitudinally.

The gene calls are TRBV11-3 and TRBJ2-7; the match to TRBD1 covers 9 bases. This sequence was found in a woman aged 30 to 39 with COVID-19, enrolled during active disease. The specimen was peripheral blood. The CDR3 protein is CASSHASGTGTEQYF. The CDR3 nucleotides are TGTGCCAGCAGCCATGCTTCCGGGACAGGGACCGAGCAGTACTTC.